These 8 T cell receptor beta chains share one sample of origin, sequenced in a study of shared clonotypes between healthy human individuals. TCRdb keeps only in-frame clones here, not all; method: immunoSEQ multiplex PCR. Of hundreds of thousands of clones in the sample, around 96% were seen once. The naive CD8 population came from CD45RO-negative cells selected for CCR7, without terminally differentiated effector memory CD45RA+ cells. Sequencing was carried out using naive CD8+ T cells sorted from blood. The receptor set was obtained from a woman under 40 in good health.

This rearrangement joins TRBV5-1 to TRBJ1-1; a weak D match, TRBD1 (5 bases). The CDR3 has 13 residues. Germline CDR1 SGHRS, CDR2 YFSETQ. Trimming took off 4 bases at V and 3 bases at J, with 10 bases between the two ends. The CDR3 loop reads CASSPPGDTEAFF. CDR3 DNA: TGCGCCAGCAGCCCCCCGGGGGACACTGAAGCTTTCTTT.

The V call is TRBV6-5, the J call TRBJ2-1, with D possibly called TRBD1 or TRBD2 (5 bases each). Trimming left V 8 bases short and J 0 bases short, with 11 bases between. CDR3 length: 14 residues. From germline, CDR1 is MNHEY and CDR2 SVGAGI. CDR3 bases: TGTGCCAGCTGGGACGCAAGCTCCTACAATGAGCAGTTCTTC. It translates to CASWDASSYNEQFF.

CDR3 DNA: TGTGCCAGCAGTCGTACAGGGGACCCCTACGAGCAGTACTTC. Translating gives CASSRTGDPYEQYF. The rearrangement joins TRBV28 to TRBJ2-7; 7 positions agree with TRBD1. J lost 2 bases, V lost 5 bases, and 6 bases had no gene match. CDR3 size: 14 residues. CDR1 and CDR2 (germline): MDHEN, SYDVKM.

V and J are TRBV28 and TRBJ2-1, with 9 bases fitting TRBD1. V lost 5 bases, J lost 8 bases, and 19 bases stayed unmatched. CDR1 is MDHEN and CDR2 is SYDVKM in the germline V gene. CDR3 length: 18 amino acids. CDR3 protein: CASSPILVTGGRTDEQFF. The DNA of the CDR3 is TGTGCCAGCAGTCCGATTCTTGTCACAGGGGGCCGAACCGATGAGCAGTTCTTC.

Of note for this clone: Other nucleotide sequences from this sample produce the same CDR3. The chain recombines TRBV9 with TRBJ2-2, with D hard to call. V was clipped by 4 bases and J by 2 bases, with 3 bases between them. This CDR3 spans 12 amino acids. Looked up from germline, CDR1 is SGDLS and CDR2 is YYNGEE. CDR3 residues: CASSLNTGELFF. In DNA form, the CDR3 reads TGTGCCAGCAGCCTTAACACCGGGGAGCTGTTTTTT. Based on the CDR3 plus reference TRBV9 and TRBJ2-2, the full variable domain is DSGVTQTPKHLITATGQRVTLRCSPRSGDLSVYWYQQSLDQGLQFLIQYYNGEERAKGNILERFSAQQFPDLHSELNLSSLELGDSALYFCASSLNTGELFFGEGSRLTVL.

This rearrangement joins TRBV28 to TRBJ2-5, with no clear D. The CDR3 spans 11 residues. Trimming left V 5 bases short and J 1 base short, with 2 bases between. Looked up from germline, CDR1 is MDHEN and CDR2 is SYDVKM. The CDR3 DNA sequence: TGTGCCAGCAGTGCCCAAGAGACCCAGTACTTC. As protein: CASSAQETQYF.

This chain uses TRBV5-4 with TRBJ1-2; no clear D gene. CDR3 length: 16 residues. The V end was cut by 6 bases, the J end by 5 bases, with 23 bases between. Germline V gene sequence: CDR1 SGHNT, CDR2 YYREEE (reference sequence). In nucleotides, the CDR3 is TGTGCCAGCACCTTTCACCTAGGAACAGCTCTTTATGGCTACACCTTC. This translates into CASTFHLGTALYGYTF.

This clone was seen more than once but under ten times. The CDR3 loop reads CASSATGMGNQPQHF. CDR3 coding DNA: TGTGCCAGCAGCGCGACGGGAATGGGCAATCAGCCCCAGCATTTT. This chain uses TRBV27 with TRBJ1-5; no clear D gene. The germline V gene has CDR1 MNHEY and CDR2 SMNVEV (reference sequence). The CDR3 loop spans 15 amino acids. V lost 6 bases, J lost 2 bases, and 14 bases lay in between.